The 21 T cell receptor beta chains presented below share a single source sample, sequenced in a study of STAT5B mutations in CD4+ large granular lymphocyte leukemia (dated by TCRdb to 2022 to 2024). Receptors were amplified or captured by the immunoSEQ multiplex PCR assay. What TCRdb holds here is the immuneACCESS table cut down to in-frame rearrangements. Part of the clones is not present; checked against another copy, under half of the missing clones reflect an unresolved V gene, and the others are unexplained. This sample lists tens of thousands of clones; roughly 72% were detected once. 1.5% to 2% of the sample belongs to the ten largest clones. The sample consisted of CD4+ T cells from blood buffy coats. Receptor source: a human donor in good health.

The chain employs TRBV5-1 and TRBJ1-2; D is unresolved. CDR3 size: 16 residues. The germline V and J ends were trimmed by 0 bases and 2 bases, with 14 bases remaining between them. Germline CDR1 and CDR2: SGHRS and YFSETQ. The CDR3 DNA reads TGCGCCAGCAGCTTGGAGCCGGGGAACGCCAACTATGGCTACACCTTC. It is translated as CASSLEPGNANYGYTF.

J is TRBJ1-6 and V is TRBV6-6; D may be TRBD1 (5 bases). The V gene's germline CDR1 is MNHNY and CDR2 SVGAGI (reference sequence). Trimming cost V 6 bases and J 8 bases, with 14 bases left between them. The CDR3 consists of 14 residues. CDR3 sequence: CASSPTGDYSPLHF. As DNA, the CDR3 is TGTGCCAGCAGCCCAACGGGGGATTATTCACCCCTCCACTTT.

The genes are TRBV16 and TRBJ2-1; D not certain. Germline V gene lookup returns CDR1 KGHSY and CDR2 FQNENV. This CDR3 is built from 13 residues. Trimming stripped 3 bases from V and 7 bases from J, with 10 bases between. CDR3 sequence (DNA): TGTGCCAGCAGCCAGACCCGGGTGAATGAGCAGTTCTTC. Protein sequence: CASSQTRVNEQFF.

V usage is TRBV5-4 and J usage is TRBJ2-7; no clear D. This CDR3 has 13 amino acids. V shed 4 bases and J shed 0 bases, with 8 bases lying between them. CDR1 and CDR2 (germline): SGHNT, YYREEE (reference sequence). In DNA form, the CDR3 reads TGTGCCAGCAGCCTGGATCGCTCCTACGAGCAGTACTTC. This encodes CASSLDRSYEQYF.

Here the CDR3 DNA reads TGCGCCAGCAGCTTAGCGGGGCAGAACACCGGGGAGCTGTTTTTT. The encoded protein is CASSLAGQNTGELFF. The chain uses TRBV5-1 and TRBJ2-2, with TRBD2 identical over 7 bases. V gave up 2 bases and J gave up 1 base; unmatched junction bases: 2. This CDR3 is built from 15 residues. CDR1 is SGHRS, CDR2 YFSETQ, per germline.

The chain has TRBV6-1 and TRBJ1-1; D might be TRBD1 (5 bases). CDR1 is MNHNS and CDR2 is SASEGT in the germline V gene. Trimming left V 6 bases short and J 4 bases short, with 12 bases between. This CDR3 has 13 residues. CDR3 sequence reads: CASRWQGATEAFF. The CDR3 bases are TGTGCCAGCAGGTGGCAGGGTGCCACTGAAGCTTTCTTT.

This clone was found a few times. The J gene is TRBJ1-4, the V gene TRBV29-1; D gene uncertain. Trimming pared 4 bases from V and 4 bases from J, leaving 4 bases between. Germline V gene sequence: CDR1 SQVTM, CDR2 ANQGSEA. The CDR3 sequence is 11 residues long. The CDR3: CSVAFNEKLFF. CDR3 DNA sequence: TGCAGCGTTGCGTTTAATGAAAAACTGTTTTTT.

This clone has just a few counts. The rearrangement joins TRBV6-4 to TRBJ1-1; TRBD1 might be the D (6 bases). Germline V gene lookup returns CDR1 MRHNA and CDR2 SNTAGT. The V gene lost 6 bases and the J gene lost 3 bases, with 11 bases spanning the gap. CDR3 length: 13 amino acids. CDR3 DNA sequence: TGTGCCAGCAGAGTTCACAGGGACACTGAAGCTTTCTTT. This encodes CASRVHRDTEAFF.

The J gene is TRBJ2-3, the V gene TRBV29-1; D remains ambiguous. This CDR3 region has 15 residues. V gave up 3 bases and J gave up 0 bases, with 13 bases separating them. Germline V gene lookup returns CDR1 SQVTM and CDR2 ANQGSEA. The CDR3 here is CSVDWVHLSTDTQYF. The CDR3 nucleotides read TGCAGCGTTGACTGGGTCCACCTTAGCACAGATACGCAGTATTTT.

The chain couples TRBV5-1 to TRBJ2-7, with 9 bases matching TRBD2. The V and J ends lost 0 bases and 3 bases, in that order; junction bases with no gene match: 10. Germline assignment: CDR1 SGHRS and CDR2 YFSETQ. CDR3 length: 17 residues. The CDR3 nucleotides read TGCGCCAGCAGCTTGGCCCCGGCGGGGGGGAGACACTACGAGCAGTACTTC. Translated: CASSLAPAGGRHYEQYF.

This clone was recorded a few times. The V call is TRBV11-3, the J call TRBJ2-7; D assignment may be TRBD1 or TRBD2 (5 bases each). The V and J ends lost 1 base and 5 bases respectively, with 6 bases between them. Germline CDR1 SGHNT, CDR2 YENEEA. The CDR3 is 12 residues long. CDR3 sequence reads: CASSLGGNEQYF. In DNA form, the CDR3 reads TGTGCCAGCAGCTTAGGGGGGAACGAGCAGTACTTC.

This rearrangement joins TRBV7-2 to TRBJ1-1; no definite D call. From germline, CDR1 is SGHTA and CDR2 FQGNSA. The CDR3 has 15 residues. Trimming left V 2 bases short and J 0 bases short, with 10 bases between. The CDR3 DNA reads TGTGCCAGCAGCTTATGGGGTGGAATGAACACTGAAGCTTTCTTT. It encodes CASSLWGGMNTEAFF.

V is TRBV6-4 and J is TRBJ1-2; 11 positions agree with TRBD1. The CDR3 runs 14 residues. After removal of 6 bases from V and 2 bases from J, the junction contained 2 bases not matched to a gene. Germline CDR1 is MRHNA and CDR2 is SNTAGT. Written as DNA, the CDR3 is TGTGCCAGCAGCAGGGACAGGGGGAACTATGGCTACACCTTC. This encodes CASSRDRGNYGYTF.

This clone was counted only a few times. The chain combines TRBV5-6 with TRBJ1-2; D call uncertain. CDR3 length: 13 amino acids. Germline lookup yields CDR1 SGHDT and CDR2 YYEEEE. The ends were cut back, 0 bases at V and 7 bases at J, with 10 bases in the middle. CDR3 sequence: CASSLGPGSGYTF. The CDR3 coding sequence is TGTGCCAGCAGCTTGGGACCGGGCTCTGGCTACACCTTC.

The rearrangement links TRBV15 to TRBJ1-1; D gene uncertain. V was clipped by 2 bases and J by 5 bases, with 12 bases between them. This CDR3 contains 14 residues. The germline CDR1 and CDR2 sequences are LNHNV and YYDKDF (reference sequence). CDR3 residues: CATSRLGLQTEAFF. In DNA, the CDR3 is TGTGCCACCAGCAGACTCGGCCTTCAGACTGAAGCTTTCTTT.

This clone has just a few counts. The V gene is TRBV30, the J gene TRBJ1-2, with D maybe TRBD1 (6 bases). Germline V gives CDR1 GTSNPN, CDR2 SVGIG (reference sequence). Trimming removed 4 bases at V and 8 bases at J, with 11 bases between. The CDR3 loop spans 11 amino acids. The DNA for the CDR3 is TGTGCCTGGACCCAGGGGTACGGCTACACCTTC. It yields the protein CAWTQGYGYTF.

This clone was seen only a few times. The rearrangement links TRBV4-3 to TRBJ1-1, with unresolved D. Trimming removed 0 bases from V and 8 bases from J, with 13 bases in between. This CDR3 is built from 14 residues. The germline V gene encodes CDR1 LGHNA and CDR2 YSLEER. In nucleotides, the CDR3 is TGCGCCAGCAGCCAAGAGATTGCCGCCACGGAAGCTTTCTTT. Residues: CASSQEIAATEAFF.

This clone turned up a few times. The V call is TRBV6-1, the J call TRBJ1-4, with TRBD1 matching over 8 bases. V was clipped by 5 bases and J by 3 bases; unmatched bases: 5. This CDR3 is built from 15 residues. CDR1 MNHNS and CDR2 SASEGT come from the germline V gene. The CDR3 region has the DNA TGTGCCAGCAGTTCCTTACAGGGGGCTAATGAAAAACTGTTTTTT. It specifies CASSSLQGANEKLFF.

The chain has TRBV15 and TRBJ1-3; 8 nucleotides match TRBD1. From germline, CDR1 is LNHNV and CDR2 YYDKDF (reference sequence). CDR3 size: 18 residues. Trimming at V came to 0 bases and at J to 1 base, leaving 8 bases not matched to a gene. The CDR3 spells CATSRDRQGAISGNTIYF. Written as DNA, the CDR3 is TGTGCCACCAGCAGAGATAGGCAGGGGGCGATTTCTGGAAACACCATATATTTT.

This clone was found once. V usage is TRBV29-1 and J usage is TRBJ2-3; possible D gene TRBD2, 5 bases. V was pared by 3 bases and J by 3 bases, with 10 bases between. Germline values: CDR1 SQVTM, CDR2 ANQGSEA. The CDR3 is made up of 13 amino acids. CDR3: CSVDPRGTDTQYF. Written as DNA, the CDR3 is TGCAGCGTTGACCCCAGAGGGACAGATACGCAGTATTTT.

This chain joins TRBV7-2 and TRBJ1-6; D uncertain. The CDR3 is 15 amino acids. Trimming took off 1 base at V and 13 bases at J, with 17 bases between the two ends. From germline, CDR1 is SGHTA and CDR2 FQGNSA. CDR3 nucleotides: TGTGCCAGCAGCTTAGATGGGGTCGAGGGTGATCCCCTCCACTTT. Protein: CASSLDGVEGDPLHF.